This entry is about one T cell receptor (beta chain). Its target is not known. This entry belongs to a study of monozygotic twins with inflammatory bowel disease. The study, taken as a whole, reports: A single strong clonotype or signal linked to IBD was not supported. No discrimination was achieved between different T cell subtypes. Varying immunosuppressive regimens may have increased patient repertoire variability.

Making cDNA involved eight separate reactions per sample. TCRdb derives one entry per CDR3 protein from the 5' RACE reads, leaving out DNA. The sample includes 330,000 or so distinct CDR3 sequences. The receptor was derived from a human donor with ulcerative colitis or Crohn's disease, or a healthy co-twin of an affected twin (not recorded which). The sequenced material came from blood.

The CDR3 protein is CASSPEGTLIVGETQYF. V is TRBV12-3 or TRBV12-4 and J is TRBJ2-5; TCRdb returns TRBD1, unconfirmable since there is no DNA. The CDR3 extends over 17 amino acids.